These 13 T cell receptor beta chains share one sample of origin, sequenced in a study of shared clonotypes between healthy human individuals. The method was immunoSEQ multiplex PCR; TCRdb's version includes in-frame clones alone and lacks a portion of them. The sample has over a million clones, around 78% seen once. Sequenced: memory CD4+ T cells from PBMCs. The subset: CD45RA-negative fraction. The receptors were sampled from a man in his late teens or twenties in good health. Some clones in this sample may be carry-over from other donors' samples.

V usage is TRBV5-1 and J usage is TRBJ1-1, with D hard to call. Trimming cost V 5 bases and J 1 base, with 9 bases left between them. The CDR3 is made up of 13 amino acids. Germline V gene sequence: CDR1 SGHRS, CDR2 YFSETQ. The CDR3 here is CASRREANTEAFF. The CDR3 DNA is TGCGCCAGCAGGCGGGAGGCGAACACTGAAGCTTTCTTT.

The chain employs TRBV6-1 and TRBJ2-1; TRBD2 matches at 7 bases. The CDR3 covers 14 residues. Germline CDR1 reads MNHNS; CDR2 reads SASEGT. V shed 3 bases and J 10 bases; nucleotides not matched to a gene: 9. CDR3 sequence reads: CASSEWTSKGEQFF. The CDR3, as DNA: TGTGCCAGCAGTGAGTGGACTAGTAAGGGGGAGCAGTTCTTC.

The V and J genes are TRBV4-1 and TRBJ2-5; maybe TRBD1 (6 bases). CDR1 is MGHRA and CDR2 is YSYEKL in the germline V gene. The length of the CDR3 is 17 residues. V dropped 5 bases and J dropped 6 bases, with 25 bases sitting between them. The CDR3 loop reads CASSASPSGQLIQTQYF. The CDR3 DNA follows: TGCGCCAGCAGCGCTAGCCCCTCAGGACAGTTAATACAGACCCAGTACTTC.

The chain carries TRBV27 and TRBJ2-5; TRBD1 is a possible D gene (5 bases). V was trimmed by 4 bases and J by 3 bases, leaving 18 bases between them. The germline V gene encodes CDR1 MNHEY and CDR2 SMNVEV (reference sequence). The CDR3 is made up of 16 amino acids. In DNA, the CDR3 is TGTGCCAGCAGTTCCCAGGGTAACAGGTGGGAAGAGACCCAGTACTTC. Its protein product is CASSSQGNRWEETQYF.

This sequence joins TRBV27 and TRBJ1-4; TRBD1 might be the D (5 bases). The CDR3 is 14 amino acids. The V gene lost 3 bases and the J gene lost 8 bases, with 13 bases spanning the gap. In germline, CDR1 is MNHEY, CDR2 SMNVEV (reference sequence). CDR3: CASSLARVDEKLFF. The CDR3 DNA sequence: TGTGCCAGCAGTTTGGCCAGGGTGGACGAAAAACTGTTTTTT. Complete variable domain (other parts from reference TRBV27 and TRBJ1-4): EAQVTQNPRYLITVTGKKLTVTCSQNMNHEYMSWYRQDPGLGLRQIYYSMNVEVTDKGDVPEGYKVSRKEKRNFPLILESPSPNQTSLYFCASSLARVDEKLFFGSGTQLSVL.

The chain joins TRBV5-1 to TRBJ2-2; TRBD1 matches at 11 bases. CDR3 length equals 16 residues. Germline lookup yields CDR1 SGHRS and CDR2 YFSETQ. With V trimmed by 4 bases and J by 4 bases, 6 bases remained unmatched. In DNA form, the CDR3 reads TGCGCCAGCAGCCCCAGGACAGGGGGCAGCACCGGGGAGCTGTTTTTT. The encoded protein is CASSPRTGGSTGELFF. Full variable domain (rest looked up from reference TRBV5-1 and TRBJ2-2): KAGVTQTPRYLIKTRGQQVTLSCSPISGHRSVSWYQQTPGQGLQFLFEYFSETQRNKGNFPGRFSGRQFSNSRSEMNVSTLELGDSALYLCASSPRTGGSTGELFFGEGSRLTVL.

This chain connects TRBV5-1 to TRBJ1-2, with 12 nucleotides matching TRBD1. Germline trimming cut 3 bases from V and 9 bases from J; bases unmatched to any gene: 3. The germline CDR1 and CDR2 sequences are SGHRS and YFSETQ. This CDR3 contains 13 residues. CDR3 nucleotides: TGCGCCAGCAGCTGGGGGACAGGGGGCAGCTACACCTTC. This codes for CASSWGTGGSYTF.

The V and J genes are TRBV19 and TRBJ1-1; 7 positions agree with TRBD1. V was clipped by 3 bases and J by 1 base; unmatched bases: 5. The CDR3 has 15 amino acids. The germline CDR1 and CDR2 sequences are LNHDA and SQIVND (reference sequence). Here the CDR3 DNA reads TGTGCCAGTAGTATGGGGACAGAGAAGAACACTGAAGCTTTCTTT. Translation: CASSMGTEKNTEAFF. The whole variable domain, filled in from reference TRBV19 and TRBJ1-1, reads DGGITQSPKYLFRKEGQNVTLSCEQNLNHDAMYWYRQDPGQGLRLIYYSQIVNDFQKGDIAEGYSVSREKKESFPLTVTSAQKNPTAFYLCASSMGTEKNTEAFFGQGTRLTVV.

This clone was counted a single time. The V and J genes are TRBV9 and TRBJ2-7, with D perhaps matching TRBD1 (5 bases). The ends were cut back, 0 bases at V and 3 bases at J, with 10 bases in the middle. The CDR3 extends over 14 amino acids. Germline CDR1 SGDLS, CDR2 YYNGEE. CDR3 sequence (DNA): TGTGCCAGCAGCGTAGTAGGGCAGGGCTACGAGCAGTACTTC. It translates to CASSVVGQGYEQYF.

The rearrangement joins TRBV30 to TRBJ2-1, with a weak D call TRBD1 (6 bases). Germline values: CDR1 GTSNPN, CDR2 SVGIG (reference sequence). The V end lost 0 bases, the J end lost 6 bases, and 15 bases lay between the germline ends. There are 15 residues in the CDR3. Here the CDR3 reads CAWSVGGGWSNEQFF. The CDR3 coding sequence is TGTGCCTGGAGTGTAGGTGGGGGCTGGAGCAATGAGCAGTTCTTC.

This clone was seen a single time. In the same sample, other DNA sequences code for this CDR3. The V gene is TRBV11-2, the J gene TRBJ2-3, with 8 bases that match TRBD2. The V segment lost 3 bases and the J segment 0 bases; nucleotides outside the gene matches: 2. The CDR3 is made up of 15 amino acids. The germline CDR1 and CDR2 sequences are SGHAT and FQNNGV. CDR3 sequence reads: CASSFTSGSTDTQYF. The CDR3 coding sequence is TGTGCCAGCAGCTTCACTAGCGGTAGCACAGATACGCAGTATTTT.

This clone showed up many times. This sequence joins TRBV5-6 and TRBJ2-1; 8 nucleotides match TRBD2. The CDR3 contains 16 residues. Germline V CDR1 and CDR2: SGHDT, YYEEEE. After removal of 3 bases from V and 1 base from J, the junction contained 6 bases not matched to a gene. The CDR3 loop is CASSSSGTRSYNEQFF. The CDR3 nucleotides read TGTGCCAGCAGCTCATCCGGGACTAGGTCCTACAATGAGCAGTTCTTC.

The rearrangement joins TRBV28 to TRBJ1-2; D remains unclear. This CDR3 comprises 12 residues. Trimming pared 4 bases from V and 6 bases from J, leaving 9 bases between. CDR1 and CDR2 from the germline V gene are MDHEN and SYDVKM. As DNA, the CDR3 is TGTGCCAGCAGTTCGCATTTAGATGGCTACACCTTC. This encodes CASSSHLDGYTF.